Listed here are 24 T cell receptor beta chains from one sample, sequenced in a study of beta chain features in type 1 diabetes. What was sequenced were expressed TCRB transcripts, since all of the isolated RNA had been reverse transcribed. Only in-frame clones appear in the TCRdb table, and some are missing; sequencing was by immunoSEQ multiplex PCR. The sample carries about 900,000 clones, around a sixth recorded once. The specimen was naive CD4+ T cells from blood. All receptors derive from a woman aged 18-29 years in good health.

The chain links TRBV7-9 to TRBJ2-3; perhaps TRBD1 as D (5 bases). V lost 3 bases and J 6 bases, leaving 13 bases between the germline ends. This CDR3 is built from 14 residues. Looked up from germline, CDR1 is SEHNR and CDR2 is FQNEAQ (reference sequence). CDR3 bases: TGTGCCAGCAGCTTGGGGCAGGGTTTGGATACGCAGTATTTT. The encoded protein is CASSLGQGLDTQYF.

This clone was seen only a few times. The chain links TRBV10-3 to TRBJ2-1; 8 bases match TRBD2. Germline values: CDR1 ENHRY, CDR2 SYGVKD. The CDR3 has 15 amino acids. Trimming took 2 bases from V and 3 from J; bases not matched to a gene: 3. This chain's CDR3 is CAISEGSGSYNEQFF. The CDR3 DNA is TGTGCCATCAGTGAGGGGAGCGGGAGCTACAATGAGCAGTTCTTC.

This clone was seen only a few times. CDR3 DNA sequence: TGCGCCAGCAGACCCCTAGTGGTTGTCGGGGAGCTGTTTTTT. Translation gives CASRPLVVVGELFF. The chain links TRBV10-2 to TRBJ2-2; D ambiguous. V was pared by 6 bases and J by 7 bases, with 15 bases between. This CDR3 is built from 14 residues. Germline CDR1 reads WSHSY; CDR2 reads SAAADI.

This clone was observed a handful of times. CDR3 region: CASSLPGGTSGELFF. In DNA form, the CDR3 reads TGTGCCAGCAGCTTGCCAGGGGGCACGTCCGGGGAGCTGTTTTTT. This rearrangement joins TRBV5-6 to TRBJ2-2; 8 nucleotides match TRBD1. This CDR3 has 15 residues. Losses at the gene ends were 1 base for V and 6 bases for J; bases not matched to a gene: 5. Germline V CDR1 and CDR2: SGHDT, YYEEEE.

This clone appeared a few times. The CDR3: CASSTSGYSTQYF. The CDR3 DNA reads TGTGCCAGCAGTACTAGCGGGTATTCGACCCAGTACTTC. This chain uses TRBV2 with TRBJ2-5; 9 nucleotides line up with TRBD2. V shed 5 bases, J shed 7 bases, and the junction held 5 bases outside the gene matches. The CDR3 has 13 residues. Per germline, CDR1 SNHLY and CDR2 FYNNEI.

The genes are TRBV6-5 and TRBJ1-1; D unclear. This CDR3 is built from 13 residues. CDR1 is MNHEY and CDR2 is SVGAGI in the germline V gene. V was trimmed by 4 bases and J by 1 base, leaving 7 bases between them. The chain's CDR3 is CASSLFRNTEAFF. The DNA of the CDR3 is TGTGCCAGCAGTTTGTTCCGGAACACTGAAGCTTTCTTT.

This chain links TRBV19 with TRBJ2-5, with D possibly being TRBD1 or TRBD2 (6 bases each). The CDR3 sequence is 14 residues long. V was shortened by 7 bases and J by 4 bases, with 16 bases between the two germline ends. In germline, CDR1 is LNHDA, CDR2 SQIVND (reference sequence). CDR3 coding DNA: TGTGCCAGTAAAGGGGGGAGTGTCGGAGAGACCCAGTACTTC. This sequence encodes CASKGGSVGETQYF.

This clone has only a few counts. This chain links TRBV2 with TRBJ2-2, with D hard to call. V lost 2 bases and J lost 4, with 8 bases in between. CDR3 size: 14 residues. Germline loops: CDR1 SNHLY, CDR2 FYNNEI. Here the CDR3 reads CASSERSGTGELFF. The CDR3 bases are TGTGCCAGCAGTGAAAGGTCGGGCACCGGGGAGCTGTTTTTT.

This clone was seen only a few times. The identical CDR3 is also encoded by other nucleotide sequences in the sample. The CDR3 sequence is CASSLGLAGVFF. The CDR3 nucleotides read TGTGCCAGCAGCTTAGGCCTAGCGGGAGTCTTCTTC. This chain connects TRBV7-9 to TRBJ2-1, with 10 bases aligning to TRBD2. Germline CDR1 SEHNR, CDR2 FQNEAQ (reference sequence). This CDR3 has 12 amino acids. The ends lost 1 base at V and 16 bases at J; junction bases unmatched: 4.

A few counts support this clone. The rearrangement links TRBV15 to TRBJ1-5, with 10 nucleotides matching TRBD1. This CDR3 region has 14 residues. Trimming at V came to 3 bases and at J to 6 bases, leaving 2 bases not matched to a gene. Germline V lookup: CDR1 LNHNV, CDR2 YYDKDF (reference sequence). CDR3 nucleotide sequence: TGTGCCACCAGCAGGACAGGGGGCGTTCAGCCCCAGCATTTT. Translating gives CATSRTGGVQPQHF.

The chain uses TRBV10-3 and TRBJ1-2, with 8 bases identical to TRBD1. This CDR3 is 13 amino acids long. With 2 bases clipped from V and 7 bases from J, the junction kept 3 bases outside the gene matches. The germline V gene has CDR1 ENHRY and CDR2 SYGVKD. DNA for the CDR3: TGTGCCATCAGTGAGAACCAGGGGGCTGGCTACACCTTC. It is translated as CAISENQGAGYTF.

Only a few counts were recorded for this clone. The chain employs TRBV2 and TRBJ2-3; no clear D. The CDR3 runs to 15 residues. Trimming took off 7 bases at V and 1 base at J, with 15 bases between the two ends. Germline values: CDR1 SNHLY, CDR2 FYNNEI. The CDR3 loop is CASKGWQARTDTQYF. The CDR3 DNA reads as TGTGCCAGCAAAGGCTGGCAGGCCCGCACAGATACGCAGTATTTT.

The chain combines TRBV19 with TRBJ2-7, with 10 positions matching TRBD2. The V segment lost 4 bases and the J segment 0 bases; nucleotides outside the gene matches: 3. The CDR3 consists of 15 residues. Germline V lookup: CDR1 LNHDA, CDR2 SQIVND (reference sequence). This CDR3 is CASSKAGGNSYEQYF. As DNA, the CDR3 is TGTGCCAGTAGTAAAGCGGGAGGGAACTCCTACGAGCAGTACTTC.

This clone was observed a handful of times. The rearrangement uses TRBV28 and TRBJ2-7; 7 bases align to TRBD1. This CDR3 region has 11 residues. Trimming cost V 5 bases and J 6 bases; bases outside gene matches: 1. Germline V gene data show CDR1 as MDHEN and CDR2 as SYDVKM. The CDR3 nucleotides are TGTGCCAGCAGTGAGGGGGCCGAGCAGTACTTC. This gives the protein CASSEGAEQYF.

The rearrangement joins TRBV6-1 to TRBJ2-7, with D perhaps matching TRBD1 or TRBD2 (5 bases each). This CDR3 is built from 13 residues. In germline, CDR1 is MNHNS, CDR2 SASEGT. V lost 4 bases and J 4 bases, leaving 11 bases between the germline ends. The DNA of the CDR3 is TGTGCCAGCAGTGGTCAAGAGGGGTACGAGCAGTACTTC. Protein sequence: CASSGQEGYEQYF.

A few counts support this clone. This chain links TRBV5-4 with TRBJ2-3; no definite D call. The CDR3 totals 14 residues. Germline V gene data show CDR1 as SGHNT and CDR2 as YYREEE (reference sequence). Deletions cut 0 bases from V and 5 bases from J, with 10 bases between. CDR3 nucleotide sequence: TGTGCCAGCAGCTTGGTGGATCCCGGAGATACGCAGTATTTT. Its protein is CASSLVDPGDTQYF.

This clone appeared a few times. This chain connects TRBV14 to TRBJ2-5; D may be TRBD1 (6 bases). Germline values: CDR1 SGHDN, CDR2 FVKESK. CDR3 length: 16 amino acids. Trimming took off 1 base at V and 1 base at J, with 13 bases between the two ends. The CDR3 protein is CASSQGWTASQETQYF. CDR3 DNA sequence: TGTGCCAGCAGCCAAGGTTGGACAGCATCCCAAGAGACCCAGTACTTC.

This chain links TRBV28 with TRBJ1-1, with D hard to call. Trimming stripped 6 bases from V and 7 bases from J, with 9 bases between. Per germline, CDR1 MDHEN and CDR2 SYDVKM. The CDR3 is 11 residues long. The CDR3 DNA is TGTGCCAGCAGGGGGTGGGGTGAAGCTTTCTTT. It is translated as CASRGWGEAFF.

This rearrangement joins TRBV6-4 to TRBJ2-1; 8 positions agree with TRBD2. Germline CDR1 MRHNA, CDR2 SNTAGT. There are 16 residues in the CDR3. Germline trimming cut 3 bases from V and 1 base from J; bases unmatched to any gene: 5. CDR3 residues: CASSEEAGESYNEQFF. Here the CDR3 DNA reads TGTGCCAGCAGTGAAGAAGCGGGGGAATCCTACAATGAGCAGTTCTTC.

The sample holds a few counts of this clone. The rearrangement uses TRBV6-5 and TRBJ2-7; 8 bases are shared with TRBD1. This CDR3 has 15 amino acids. The germline V gene has CDR1 MNHEY and CDR2 SVGAGI. Trimming removed 2 bases from V and 3 bases from J; junction bases left unmatched: 6. The CDR3 sequence: CASSYGGQGRYEQYF. The CDR3 DNA follows: TGTGCCAGCAGTTACGGCGGACAGGGACGCTACGAGCAGTACTTC.

This clone was observed a handful of times. The CDR3 loop reads CASSPTGARNTEAFF. The CDR3 DNA is TGTGCCAGCAGTCCAACAGGGGCTAGGAACACTGAAGCTTTCTTT. The V call is TRBV6-5, the J call TRBJ1-1; 7 bases match TRBD1. The V and J ends lost 5 bases and 1 base, in that order; junction bases with no gene match: 7. CDR1 and CDR2 from the germline V gene are MNHEY and SVGAGI. This CDR3 region has 15 residues.

In its sample, this clone was seen a few times. The V gene is TRBV28, the J gene TRBJ2-7; TRBD1 aligns across 7 bases. The trim removed 6 bases at V and 3 bases at J, leaving 5 bases unmatched. CDR1 MDHEN and CDR2 SYDVKM come from the germline V gene. The CDR3 totals 13 residues. CDR3 sequence reads: CASSGTEVYEQYF. CDR3 DNA sequence: TGTGCCAGCAGCGGGACAGAGGTCTACGAGCAGTACTTC. Based on the CDR3 plus reference TRBV28 and TRBJ2-7, the full variable domain is DVKVTQSSRYLVKRTGEKVFLECVQDMDHENMFWYRQDPGLGLRLIYFSYDVKMKEKGDIPEGYSVSREKKERFSLILESASTNQTSMYLCASSGTEVYEQYFGPGTRLTVT.

This chain's CDR3 is CASIGRRDYGYTF. For the CDR3, the DNA is TGTGCCAGCATCGGTCGACGGGACTATGGCTACACCTTC. This chain connects TRBV7-9 to TRBJ1-2; D is unclear. V was pared by 7 bases and J by 3 bases, with 12 bases between. The germline CDR1 and CDR2 sequences are SEHNR and FQNEAQ (reference sequence). The length of the CDR3 is 13 residues.

This rearrangement joins TRBV6-5 to TRBJ2-2; D not resolved. V was cut by 0 bases and J by 5 bases, with 10 bases left in between. The germline CDR1 and CDR2 sequences are MNHEY and SVGAGI. This CDR3 comprises 15 residues. As DNA, the CDR3 is TGTGCCAGCAGTTACTCCGAGACGGCGACCGGGGAGCTGTTTTTT. Amino acids: CASSYSETATGELFF.